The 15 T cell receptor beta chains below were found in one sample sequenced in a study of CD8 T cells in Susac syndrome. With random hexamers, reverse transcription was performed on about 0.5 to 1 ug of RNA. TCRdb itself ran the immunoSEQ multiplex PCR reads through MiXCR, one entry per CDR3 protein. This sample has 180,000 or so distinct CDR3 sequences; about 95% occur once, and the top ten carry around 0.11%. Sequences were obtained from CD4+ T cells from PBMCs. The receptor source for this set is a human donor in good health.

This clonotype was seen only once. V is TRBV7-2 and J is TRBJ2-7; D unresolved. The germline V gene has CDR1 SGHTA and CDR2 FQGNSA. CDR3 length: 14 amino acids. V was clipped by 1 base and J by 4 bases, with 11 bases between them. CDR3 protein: CASSLDGRLYEQYF. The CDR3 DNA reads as TGTGCCAGCAGCTTAGACGGCAGATTATACGAGCAGTACTTC.

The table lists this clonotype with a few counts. CDR3 sequence reads: CASSLRAGGYNEQFF. The CDR3 bases are TGTGCCAGCAGCTTGAGGGCGGGAGGTTACAATGAGCAGTTCTTC. V gene TRBV5-4 combines with J gene TRBJ2-1, with TRBD2 matching over 8 bases. The CDR3 is 15 amino acids. J gave up 4 bases and V 1 base, and 4 bases lay outside the gene matches. Germline CDR1 and CDR2: SGHNT and YYREEE (reference sequence).

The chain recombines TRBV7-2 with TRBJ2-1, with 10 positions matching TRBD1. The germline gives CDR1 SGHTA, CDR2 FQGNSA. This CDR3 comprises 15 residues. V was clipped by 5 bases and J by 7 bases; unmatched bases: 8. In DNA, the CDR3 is TGTGCCAGCAGCCCCGGGACAGGGGAGTTTAATGAGCAGTTCTTC. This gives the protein CASSPGTGEFNEQFF.

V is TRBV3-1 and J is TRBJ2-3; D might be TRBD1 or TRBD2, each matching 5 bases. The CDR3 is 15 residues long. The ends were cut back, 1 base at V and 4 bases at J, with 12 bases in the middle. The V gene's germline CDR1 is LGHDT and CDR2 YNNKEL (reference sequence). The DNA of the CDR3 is TGTGCCAGCAGCCAAGGTCTCGGGGCCGCAGATACGCAGTATTTT. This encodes CASSQGLGAADTQYF.

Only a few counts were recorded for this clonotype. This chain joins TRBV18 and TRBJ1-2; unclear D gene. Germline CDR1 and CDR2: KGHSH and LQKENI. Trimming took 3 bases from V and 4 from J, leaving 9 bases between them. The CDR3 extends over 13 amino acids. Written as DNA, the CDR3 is TGTGCCAGCTCACCGGAGGCAAGCTATGGCTACACCTTC. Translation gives CASSPEASYGYTF.

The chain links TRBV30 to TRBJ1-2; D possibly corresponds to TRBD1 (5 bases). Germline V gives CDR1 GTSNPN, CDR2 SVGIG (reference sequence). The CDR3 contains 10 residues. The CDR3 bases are TGTGCACACAGGAATTATGGCTACACCTTC. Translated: CAHRNYGYTF.

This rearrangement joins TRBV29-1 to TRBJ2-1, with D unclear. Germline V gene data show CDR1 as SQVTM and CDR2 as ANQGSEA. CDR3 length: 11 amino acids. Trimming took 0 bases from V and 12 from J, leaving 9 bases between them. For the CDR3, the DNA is TGCAGCGTTGAAGAACCCCCTGGGCAGTTCTTC. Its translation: CSVEEPPGQFF.

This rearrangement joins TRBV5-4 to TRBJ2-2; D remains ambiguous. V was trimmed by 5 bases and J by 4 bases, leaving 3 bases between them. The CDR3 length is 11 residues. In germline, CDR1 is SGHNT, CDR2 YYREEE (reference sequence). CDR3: CASRATGELFF. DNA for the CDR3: TGTGCCAGCAGAGCCACCGGGGAGCTGTTTTTT.

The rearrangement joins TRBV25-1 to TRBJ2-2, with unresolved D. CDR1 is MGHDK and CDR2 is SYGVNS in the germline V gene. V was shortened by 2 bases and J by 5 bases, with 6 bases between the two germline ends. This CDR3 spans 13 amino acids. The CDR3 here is CASSELRTGELFF. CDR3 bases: TGTGCCAGCAGTGAACTAAGGACCGGGGAGCTGTTTTTT.

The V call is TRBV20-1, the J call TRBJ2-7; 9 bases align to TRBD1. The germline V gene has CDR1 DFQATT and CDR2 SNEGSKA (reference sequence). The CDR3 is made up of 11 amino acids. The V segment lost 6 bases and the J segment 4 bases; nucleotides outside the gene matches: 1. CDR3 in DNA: TGCAGTGCGGACAGGGGTTACGAGCAGTACTTC. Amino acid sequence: CSADRGYEQYF.

The CDR3 sequence is CSALRTGLEDIQYF. For the CDR3, the DNA is TGCAGTGCTTTGCGGACAGGGCTCGAGGACATTCAGTACTTC. This chain connects TRBV20-1 to TRBJ2-4; TRBD1 agrees at 8 bases. CDR1 DFQATT and CDR2 SNEGSKA come from the germline V gene (reference sequence). This CDR3 comprises 14 residues. V lost 5 bases and J lost 8; bases outside the gene matches: 11.

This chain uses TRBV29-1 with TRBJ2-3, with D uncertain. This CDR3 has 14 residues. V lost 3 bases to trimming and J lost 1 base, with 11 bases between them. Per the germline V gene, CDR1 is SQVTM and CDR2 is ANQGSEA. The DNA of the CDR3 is TGCAGCGTTGATGGAGAAAGTGGCACAGATACGCAGTATTTT. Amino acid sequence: CSVDGESGTDTQYF.

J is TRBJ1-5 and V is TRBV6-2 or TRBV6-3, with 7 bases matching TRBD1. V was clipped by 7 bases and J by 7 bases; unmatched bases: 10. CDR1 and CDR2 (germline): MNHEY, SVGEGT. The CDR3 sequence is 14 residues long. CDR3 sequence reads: CASNQIDRVQPQHF. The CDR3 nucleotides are TGTGCCAGCAATCAGATCGACAGGGTGCAGCCCCAGCATTTT.

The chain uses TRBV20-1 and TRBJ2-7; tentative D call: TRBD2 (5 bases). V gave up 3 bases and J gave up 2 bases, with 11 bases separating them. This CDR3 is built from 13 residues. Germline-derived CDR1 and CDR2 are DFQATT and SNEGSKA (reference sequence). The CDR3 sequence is CSASEAAAYEQYF. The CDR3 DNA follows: TGCAGTGCTAGCGAAGCGGCTGCCTACGAGCAGTACTTC.

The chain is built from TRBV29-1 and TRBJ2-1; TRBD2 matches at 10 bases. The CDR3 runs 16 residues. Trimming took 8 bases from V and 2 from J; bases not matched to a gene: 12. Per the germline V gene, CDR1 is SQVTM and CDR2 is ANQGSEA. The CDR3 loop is CSTRVSGRPTYNEQFF. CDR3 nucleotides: TGCAGCACCCGGGTTAGCGGGAGGCCAACCTACAATGAGCAGTTCTTC.